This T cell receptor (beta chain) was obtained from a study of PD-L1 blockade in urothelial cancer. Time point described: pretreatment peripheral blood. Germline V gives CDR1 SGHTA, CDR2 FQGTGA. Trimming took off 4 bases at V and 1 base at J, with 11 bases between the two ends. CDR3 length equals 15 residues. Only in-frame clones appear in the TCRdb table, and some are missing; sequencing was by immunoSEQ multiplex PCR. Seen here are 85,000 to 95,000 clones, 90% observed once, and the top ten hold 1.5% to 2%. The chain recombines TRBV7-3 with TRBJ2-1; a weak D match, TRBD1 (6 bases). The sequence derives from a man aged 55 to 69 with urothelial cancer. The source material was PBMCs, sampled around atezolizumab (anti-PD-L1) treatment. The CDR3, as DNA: TGTGCCAGCAGCTCAACAGGGAGATCCTACAATGAGCAGTTCTTC. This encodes CASSSTGRSYNEQFF.